The rows below give T cell receptor beta chains drawn from one sample of a study of technical replicates of blood from four donors. Data came from immunoSEQ multiplex PCR; TCRdb stores just in-frame clones and leaves some out. The data show 95,000 or so clones, 85% to 95% seen once. Sequenced material: T cells isolated from PBMCs. Receptors originate from a human donor in good health. Both conserved end residues are trimmed from each CDR3.

cdr3_length v_call cdr3_aa
14 TRBV14 ASSQDRIKGGYEQY
14 TRBV27 ASSLSLGPDHYGYT
9 TRBV11-2 ATGQRNEQF
13 TRBV5-1 ASSALAGVWNEQF
12 TRBV5-1 ASSLGGMTYEQY
13 TRBV19 ASSLVRGTIYEQY
11 TRBV19 ASSRAGGDEQY
15 TRBV27 ASSLLAGPTGGREQY
13 TRBV10-3 ATEKSGTLAETQY
12 TRBV27 ASSEDREVNEQY
11 TRBV7-9 ASSLVESNEQY
12 TRBV10-3 AISEGIGVEGYT
12 TRBV28 ASSLSQGTETQY
13 TRBV28 ASSPAPDRAYEQY
13 TRBV6-1 ASSSLAESTDTQY
14 TRBV11-3 ASSLGTSGVQETQY
12 TRBV6-6 ASFRTTNTGELF
11 TRBV6-1 ASSESGGYGYT
12 TRBV30 AWSVGRGNYGYT
13 TRBV10-3 AISGNLDRGTGYT
10 TRBV19 ASSETGGSRY
13 TRBV11-2 ASSSYRGRTDTQY
12 TRBV6-1 ASNKEGRIHEQY
12 TRBV7-6 ASSLQGDTGELF
15 TRBV28 ASRMLLMDRGHNEQF
12 TRBV19 ASRPRDRDDEAF
12 TRBV27 ASSYDRGRTEAF
12 TRBV5-4 ASSTTGSGTEAF
13 TRBV5-1 ASSLGTSGTGELF
13 TRBV13 ASSLGLAGHYEQY
13 TRBV6-5 ASRKGLRVTDTQY
14 TRBV28 ASSSIPPSGRDEQY
13 TRBV27 ASSSSLAGKETQY
12 TRBV7-9 ASSRGLALDTQY
12 TRBV7-3 ASSFEREVNEQF
14 TRBV25-1 ASSDWKAGITDTQY
14 TRBV27 ASSTPGTSGSNEQF
12 TRBV28 ASSPRDYSYEQY
12 TRBV7-3 ASSHGQFPDTQY
10 TRBV29-1 SVDILAVSWV
12 TRBV7-9 ASSLGDKGTEAF
13 TRBV28 ASSLGQGRTYEQY
12 TRBV9 ASSAWDFSYEQY
13 TRBV19 ASSAQTGFNQPQH
16 TRBV19 ASSIARGLAGMTDTQY
11 TRBV27 ASSIARRTEAF
12 TRBV21-1 ASSKPEERYEQY
14 TRBV30 AWSGGWGNPYNEQF
14 TRBV27 ASSLFLGQSTDTQY
13 TRBV11-3 ASSPTGTGGETQY
14 TRBV14 ASSQSPRRGTDTQY
15 TRBV9 ASSGLQGAYGANVLT
12 TRBV28 ASSLRGGGTEAF